The 9 T cell receptor beta chains below all came from one sample that was sequenced in a study of identical twins. TCRdb reprocessed the 5' RACE reads with MiXCR, giving one entry per CDR3 protein. The table lists 400,000 to 650,000 distinct CDR3 sequences, about 20% of them singletons. These data were likewise used in another study, on T cells expressing NK-cell markers.

The material sequenced was CD4+ T cells sorted from blood. The receptors come from a woman aged 18-29 years in good health.

The V and J genes are TRBV27 and TRBJ2-5, with D perhaps TRBD2 (6 bases). This CDR3 spans 15 amino acids. Trimming removed 8 bases at V and 7 bases at J, with 23 bases between. CDR1 and CDR2 from the germline V gene are MNHEY and SMNVEV (reference sequence). The CDR3: CASAAWEDLGGTQYF. The CDR3 DNA reads as TGTGCCAGCGCCGCCTGGGAGGACCTAGGAGGGACCCAGTACTTC.

V is TRBV19 and J is TRBJ2-1, with 11 nucleotides matching TRBD1. This CDR3 is built from 15 residues. Germline V CDR1 and CDR2: LNHDA, SQIVND (reference sequence). V trimming: 5 bases; J trimming: 7 bases; junction bases outside the gene matches: 7. CDR3 residues: CASSVGTGGSNEQFF. CDR3 DNA: TGTGCCAGTAGTGTCGGGACAGGGGGGTCGAATGAGCAGTTCTTC.

J is TRBJ2-3 and V is TRBV20-1; 10 nucleotides line up with TRBD2. CDR3 length equals 15 residues. The V gene end was trimmed by 3 bases and the J gene end by 2 bases; junction bases not matched to a gene: 5. CDR1 is DFQATT, CDR2 SNEGSKA, per germline (reference sequence). The CDR3 is CSASPSGRPTDTQYF. DNA of the CDR3: TGCAGTGCTAGTCCTAGCGGGAGACCCACAGATACGCAGTATTTT.

J is TRBJ2-3 and V is TRBV5-1, with 13 bases aligning to TRBD2. J lost 6 bases, V lost 4 bases, and 5 bases had no gene match. CDR3 size: 15 residues. Germline V CDR1 and CDR2: SGHRS, YFSETQ. The CDR3 loop reads CASSTGTSGEDTQYF. The CDR3 nucleotides are TGCGCCAGCAGCACCGGGACTAGCGGGGAGGATACGCAGTATTTT.

The CDR3: CASSDDRSSYNSPLHF. CDR3 DNA sequence: TGTGCCAGCAGCGATGACAGGAGCTCCTATAATTCACCCCTCCACTTT. V usage is TRBV5-6 and J usage is TRBJ1-6; tentative D call: TRBD1 (6 bases). Trimming removed 4 bases at V and 0 bases at J, with 11 bases between. The germline V gene has CDR1 SGHDT and CDR2 YYEEEE. CDR3 length: 16 residues.

The chain joins TRBV7-2 to TRBJ1-2; D uncertain. Deletions cut 2 bases from V and 8 bases from J, with 12 bases between. Germline V lookup: CDR1 SGHTA, CDR2 FQGNSA. The CDR3 consists of 13 residues. The CDR3 is CASSLHRVDGYTF. CDR3 DNA sequence: TGTGCCAGCAGCTTACACCGGGTGGACGGCTACACCTTC.

This clonotype was seen just once. This rearrangement joins TRBV12-3 or TRBV12-4 to TRBJ1-2; no clear D gene. CDR3 size: 15 residues. The ends were cut back, 5 bases at V and 2 bases at J, with 15 bases in the middle. The CDR3 region is CASSPLSDTNYGYTF. In DNA, the CDR3 is TGTGCCAGCAGTCCCCTTTCAGATACCAACTATGGCTACACCTTC.

The V call is TRBV10-2, the J call TRBJ2-5, with D maybe TRBD1 (5 bases). This CDR3 region has 15 residues. Per the germline V gene, CDR1 is WSHSY and CDR2 is SAAADI. The V and J ends lost 4 bases and 2 bases respectively, with 14 bases between them. CDR3 coding DNA: TGCGCCAGCAGTGTTCCCTCCCAGGGTCAAGAGACCCAGTACTTC. Translating it yields CASSVPSQGQETQYF.

This clonotype was seen a few times. V gene TRBV6-5 combines with J gene TRBJ2-3; D ambiguous. Trimming took 0 bases from V and 5 from J, leaving 9 bases between them. Germline-derived CDR1 and CDR2 are MNHEY and SVGAGI. The CDR3 extends over 14 amino acids. The chain's CDR3 is CASSYSLWRDTQYF. The CDR3 DNA reads TGTGCCAGCAGTTACTCCTTATGGAGAGATACGCAGTATTTT.